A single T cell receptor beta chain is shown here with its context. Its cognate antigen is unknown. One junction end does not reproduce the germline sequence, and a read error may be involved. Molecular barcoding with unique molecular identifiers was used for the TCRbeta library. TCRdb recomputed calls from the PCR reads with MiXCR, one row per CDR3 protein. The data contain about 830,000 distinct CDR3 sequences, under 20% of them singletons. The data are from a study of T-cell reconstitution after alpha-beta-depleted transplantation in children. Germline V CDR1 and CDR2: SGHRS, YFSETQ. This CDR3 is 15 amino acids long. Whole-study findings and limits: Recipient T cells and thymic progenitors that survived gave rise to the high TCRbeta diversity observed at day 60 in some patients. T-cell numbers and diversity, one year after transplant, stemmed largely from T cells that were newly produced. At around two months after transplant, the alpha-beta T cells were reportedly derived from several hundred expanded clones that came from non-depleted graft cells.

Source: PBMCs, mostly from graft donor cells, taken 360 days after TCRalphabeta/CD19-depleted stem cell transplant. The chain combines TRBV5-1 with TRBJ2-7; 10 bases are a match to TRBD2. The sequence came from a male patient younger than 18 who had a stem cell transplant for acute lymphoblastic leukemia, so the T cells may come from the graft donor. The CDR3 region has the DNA TGCGCCAGCAGCTTTGAAACTAGCGGGGCCTACGAGCAGCACTTC. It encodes CASSFETSGAYEQHF.